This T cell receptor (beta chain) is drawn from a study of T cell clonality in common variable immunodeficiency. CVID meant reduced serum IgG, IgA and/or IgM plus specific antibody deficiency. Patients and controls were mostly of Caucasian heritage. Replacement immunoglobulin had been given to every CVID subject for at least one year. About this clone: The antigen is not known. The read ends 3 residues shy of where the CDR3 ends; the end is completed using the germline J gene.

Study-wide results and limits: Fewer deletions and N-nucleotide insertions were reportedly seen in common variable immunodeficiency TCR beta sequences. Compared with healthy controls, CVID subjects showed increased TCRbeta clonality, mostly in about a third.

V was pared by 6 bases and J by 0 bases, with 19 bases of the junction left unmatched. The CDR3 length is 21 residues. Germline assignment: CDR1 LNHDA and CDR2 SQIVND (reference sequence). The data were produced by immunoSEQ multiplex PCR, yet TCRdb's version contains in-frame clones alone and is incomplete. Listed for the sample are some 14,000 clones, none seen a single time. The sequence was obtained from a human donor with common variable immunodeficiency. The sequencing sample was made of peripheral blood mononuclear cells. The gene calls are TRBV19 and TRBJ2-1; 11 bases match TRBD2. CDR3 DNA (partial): TGTGCCAGTAGGCCAAGCGCTTTACTAGCGGGAGCTATGAGCTCCTACAATGAG. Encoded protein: CASRPSALLAGAMSSYNE. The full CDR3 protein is CASRPSALLAGAMSSYNEQFF.